This T cell receptor (beta chain) was identified in a study of monozygotic twins with inflammatory bowel disease. cDNA encoding TCRalpha and TCRbeta underwent two nested PCRs of approximately 16 and 9 cycles, each of which was followed by bead purification. Each CDR3 protein gets one entry in TCRdb, which reprocessed the 5' RACE reads and gives no DNA. The sample holds just over 300,000 distinct CDR3 sequences. The sequence was obtained from a human donor with ulcerative colitis or Crohn's disease, or a healthy co-twin of an affected twin (not recorded which). Sequenced input: blood.

This chain's CDR3 is CASKQQGAYEQYF. The chain uses TRBV19 and TRBJ2-7; as DNA is missing, the TRBD1 call by TCRdb cannot be tested. This CDR3 contains 13 residues. CDR1 LNHDA and CDR2 SQIVND come from the germline V gene (reference sequence).